This is a list of T cell receptor beta chains from one sample in a study of blood T cell repertoires in COVID-19. Only in-frame clones appear in the TCRdb table, and some are missing; sequencing was by immunoSEQ multiplex PCR. The sample lists about 320,000 clones, 75% to 90% occurring once. Sample: PBMCs or T cells enriched from blood (not recorded which). All receptors derive from a man aged 55 to 70 who had recovered from COVID-19. Both conserved end residues are part of each CDR3. The order of the fields is V gene, CDR3 protein.

>TRBV3-1/TRBV3-2
CASSHGPLGQPQHF
>TRBV19
CASSIWTGATDTQYF
>TRBV18
CASSPPGQGATWNTEAFF
>TRBV12-5
CASGQRLAGVRYEQYF
>TRBV9
CASSVNLAGGEETQYF
>TRBV5-4
CASSARLAGGGTDTQYF
>TRBV11-1
CASSPLLGPADTQYF
>TRBV28
CASSFGGRDAYNEQFF
>TRBV19
CASTRAPDRAGYGYTF
>TRBV4-1
CASSQGQPLDTQYF
>TRBV5-1
CASYRDSSYNEQFF
>TRBV18
CASSADMTNEKLFF
>TRBV5-1
CASSLGGHDTYEQYF
>TRBV24-1
CATSDSTVSGANVLTF
>TRBV5-1
CASSIQESYEQYF
>TRBV28
CASSLRGPETQYF
>TRBV5-1
CASSLGFTSGRFDEQYF
>TRBV18
CASSPTSGSSYNEQFF
>TRBV24-1
CATSDPGRGGGYTF
>TRBV11-2
CASSRGLGNSPLHF
>TRBV2
CASSGTGGRAGANVLTF
>TRBV21-1
CASSKWASGSSYEQYF
>TRBV7-3
CASSQAGDSYNEQFF
>TRBV5-1
CASSLGEGQAYEQYF
>TRBV7-6
CASSPSLNSYNEQFF
>TRBV21-1
CAGWGVRSYEQYF
>TRBV7-3
CASSAGLAGFAEQFF
>TRBV5-8
CASSLARGAIQPQHF
>TRBV6-5
CASSPHGGRINEQFF
>TRBV18
CASSPSGAYPNEKLFF
>TRBV28
CASSLSGFDNQPQHF
>TRBV6-5
CASRNSAANTEAFF
>TRBV5-1
CASSLGLGTGTGELFF
>TRBV27
CASPGLPSNEQFF
>TRBV7-3
CASSPGGSTDTQYF
>TRBV4-1
CASSQGVRREQFF
>TRBV5-4
CASSSVIGTRGNEQFF
>TRBV28
CASSLFGGRYEQYF
>TRBV2
CASSDSTGNQPQHF
>TRBV6-6
CASSLGLAGMAEQFF